This T cell receptor (beta chain) was recovered during a study of vaccination effects on CD4 cells after COVID-19 (dated by TCRdb to the early 2020s). Context from the whole study: Two doses of either the BNT162b2 or the mRNA-1273 mRNA SARS-CoV-2 vaccine were administered to participants. SARS-CoV-2 spike-specific CD4+ TCR repertoires from before and after mRNA vaccination were compared in COVID-19 convalescent patients and in infection-naive vaccine recipients. In the study, cultures from other donors were sequenced using the Oncomine TCR Beta short-read assay on an Illumina iSeq 100. Altogether, 10 COVID-19 convalescent patients and 4 SARS-CoV-2-naive healthy vaccine recipients made up the full study.

V lost 1 base and J lost 4 bases; the stretch between them is 5 bases long. CDR3 length: 13 amino acids, cysteine to phenylalanine. This entry keeps only the CDR3 DNA: 39 bases, framed from base 1. CDR1 SEHNR and CDR2 FQNEAQ were looked up in the germline V gene (reference sequence). Broader findings and caveats from the paper: In healthy vaccine recipients, vaccine-induced clones were almost all SARS-CoV-2 mono-reactive, with only 1 of 255 cross-reactive with common cold coronaviruses. The study was limited by a small number of convalescent patients and lacked early post-infection timepoints. At late post-vaccination timepoints, both infection-induced and vaccine-induced clones showed marked clonal contraction, consistent with waning T cell responses.

The table lists this clone with a count of one. Its antigen remains undetermined. No qualities accompany the bases; no much larger clone lies one base away. The library was made by the immunoSEQ multiplex PCR assay. DNA from the CD4+ T cells that had been cultured and isolated underwent TCR beta CDR3 sequencing. The source study handled its data this way. The analysis removed non-productive TCR sequences, trimmed reads to the CDR3 region, and retained only CDR3s that were 7 or more amino acids long. Antigen-specific clonotypes were identified using the MANAFEST web app by comparison of expansion in peptide wells against reference cultures. To count as positive, a clone had to show expansion at FDR<0.05 compared with the reference and with all other wells, an odds ratio above 5, and a frequency above 0.1% in two replicate wells. A clonotype was called cross-reactive if it was significantly expanded both in SARS-CoV-2 spike wells and in at least one common cold coronavirus spike condition. Levenshtein distance calculated with the stringdist R package was used to assess CDR3 similarity, and unrooted trees were constructed with ape in R 3.6.1. TCRdb holds this immuneACCESS table with in-frame rearrangements only. Some clones are missing; in checked studies, unresolved V genes explain under half, and the rest has no known cause. V and J calls and clone size are given by that table; D and trimming were obtained from the DNA. Across this sample there are around 30,000 clones, with roughly two thirds seen only once. Approximately 27% of the sample comes from the top ten.

In the ViraFEST assay, PBMC were stimulated with viral peptide pools, and antigen-specific CD4+ T cell clonotypes were then identified by expansion using TCR sequencing. After about 10 days of culture, CD4+ T cells were isolated with the EasySep CD4+ T cell isolation kit. None of the healthy vaccine recipients had a prior SARS-CoV-2 infection, which was confirmed by nucleocapsid antibody tests that came back negative both before and after vaccination. Two million PBMC per well were cultured in IMDM with about 4.5% human AB serum, 9 to 10 IU/ml IL-2 and gentamicin, plus 10 ug/ml peptides. On days 3 and 7, half of the culture medium was replaced with fresh IL-2-containing medium. Unless noted otherwise, every peptide stimulation condition was grown in triplicate wells. Using Ficoll-Paque Plus gradient centrifugation, PBMC were separated from whole blood and then either used fresh or cryopreserved at -140C. Overlapping peptide pools spanned the spike proteins of SARS-CoV-2 and the common cold coronaviruses HCoV-NL63, HCoV-OC43 and HCoV-229E. The QIAamp micro DNA kit was used to extract genomic DNA from the cultured CD4+ T cells.

The receptor chain draws on TRBV7-9 and TRBJ1-5; the D gene assignment is ambiguous. The origin of this receptor is a human donor who received a COVID-19 vaccine. The starting material was CD4+ T cells from PBMCs cultured with HCoV-229E spike peptides, obtained before COVID-19 vaccination. The cell subset or site label on this specimen signifies: HCoV-229E spike overlapping peptide pool stimulation. The CDR3 amino acid sequence is: CASSLGNNQPQHF. The nucleotides are TGTGCCAGCAGCTTAGGAAATAATCAGCCCCAGCATTTT.